These T cell receptor beta chains were read from a single sample in a study of Ad26.COV2.S vaccination and SARS-CoV-2 variants. This table comes from immunoSEQ multiplex PCR, and its TCRdb copy is limited to in-frame clones, with some not included. The sample lists a few hundred thousand clones, around 85% seen once, with about 2.7% in the top ten. The sample consisted of peripheral blood, taken in a trial of Ad26.COV2.S vaccine versus placebo. These receptors all stem from a person between 18 and 65 years old who received the Ad26.COV2.S COVID-19 vaccine or a placebo. Both conserved end residues are part of each CDR3.

V gene	CDR3 protein
TRBV29-1	CSARTGEVTQYF
TRBV6-2/TRBV6-3	CASSYSGGGEQFF
TRBV13	CASSPRGGTIYGYTF
TRBV14	CASSQVIPGGNTEAFF
TRBV2	CASPGRGTYNEQFF
TRBV7-9	CASSGKDRVHYNEQFF
TRBV19	CASSRQGRLSETQYF
TRBV5-3	CARSLGAGGLYQETQYF
TRBV4-1	CASSQDLAGHYNEQFF
TRBV30	CAWGPGPGETQYF
TRBV4-1	CASSQVARELYTGELFF
TRBV24-1	CATSDLRGPYNEQFF
TRBV6-5	CASTWGGVGTGELFF
TRBV9	CASSSGLGAPTDTQYF
TRBV11-2	CASSLAFMDRGRPGYGYTF
TRBV18	CASSPPSSVGGYTF
TRBV24-1	CATSDPGLAGFYNEQFF
TRBV5-1	CASSLDALYNEQFF
TRBV27	CASSPNRINQPQHF
TRBV13	CASSSRRDWSTDTQYF
TRBV19	CASRPNPGTTYGYTF
TRBV6-5	CASCGWNTEAFF
TRBV27	CASSFEGRSNQPQHF
TRBV6-5	CASSYGTAQGADGYTF
TRBV9	CASSVAPGVGGEQFF